Below, 4 T cell receptor beta chains from the same sample are listed, as sequenced in a study of CD8+ T cells in alopecia areata. After isolation, RNA underwent reverse transcription to generate cDNA as the sequencing template. The protocol was immunoSEQ multiplex PCR, while the TCRdb copy is restricted to in-frame clones and leaves out a portion. Of about 190,000 clones in the sample, 55% to 70% were seen once. Treatment indicated: oral pan-JAK inhibitor, 5-10 mg twice daily. The material sequenced was CD4+ T cells sorted from blood, taken at week 4, from a patient treated with tofacitinib. These TCRs come from a human donor with alopecia areata.

The chain recombines TRBV15 with TRBJ2-5, with TRBD1 matching 12 bases. The trim removed 2 bases at V and 4 bases at J, leaving 5 bases unmatched. CDR1 is LNHNV and CDR2 is YYDKDF in the germline V gene (reference sequence). The CDR3 extends over 16 amino acids. For the CDR3, the DNA is TGTGCCACCAGCAGATGGGACAGGGGGCCAGGAGAGACCCAGTACTTC. It translates to CATSRWDRGPGETQYF.

The chain uses TRBV5-4 and TRBJ1-1; D remains ambiguous. In germline, CDR1 is SGHNT, CDR2 YYREEE (reference sequence). The CDR3 is 12 amino acids. V was clipped by 0 bases and J by 11 bases, with 11 bases between them. The CDR3 nucleotides are TGTGCCAGCAGCTTGGGCCCCGGCGGTGCTTTCTTT. Its protein is CASSLGPGGAFF.

This clone was found a few times. V and J are TRBV7-9 and TRBJ2-7; 9 bases line up with TRBD2. The ends lost 3 bases at V and 5 bases at J; junction bases unmatched: 2. The CDR3 runs to 13 residues. Germline V gene sequence: CDR1 SEHNR, CDR2 FQNEAQ (reference sequence). The CDR3 here is CASSLGLAHEQYF. The CDR3 DNA reads as TGTGCCAGCAGCTTGGGACTAGCCCACGAGCAGTACTTC.

The chain couples TRBV30 to TRBJ1-3; the D is unclear. The CDR3 has 14 amino acids. Trimming cost V 0 bases and J 2 bases, with 8 bases left between them. The germline gives CDR1 GTSNPN, CDR2 SVGIG (reference sequence). The CDR3 DNA follows: TGTGCCTGGAGTGTAGGACGGACTGGAAACACCATATATTTT. The encoded protein is CAWSVGRTGNTIYF.